Shown below are 2 T cell receptor beta chains from a single sample sequenced in a study of cytomegalovirus exposure and HLA in healthy donors. Vbeta (60) and Jbeta (13) primers were used in the PCR. The repertoire was sequenced with immunoSEQ multiplex PCR; TCRdb's copy has only in-frame clones and lacks some. The profile shows about 120,000 clones, about four fifths of them singletons. The sequenced sample consisted of PBMCs. These TCRs come from a young woman in good health and CMV-seronegative.

The rearrangement links TRBV6-6 to TRBJ1-5; D is uncertain. Germline CDR1 reads MNHNY; CDR2 reads SVGAGI (reference sequence). CDR3 size: 15 residues. Between the trimmed V and J ends, which lost 0 bases and 8 bases, there was a span of 14 bases. The CDR3 DNA follows: TGTGCCAGCAGTTACTCACGTCCGGGTTCGGAGCCCCAGCATTTT. It encodes CASSYSRPGSEPQHF.

V usage is TRBV7-9 and J usage is TRBJ1-1, with a tentative D call TRBD1 (6 bases). Germline loops: CDR1 SEHNR, CDR2 FQNEAQ (reference sequence). This CDR3 comprises 15 residues. V was clipped by 6 bases and J by 2 bases, with 16 bases between them. CDR3 DNA: TGTGCCAGCAGGCCTACAGGGATCCCAAACACTGAAGCTTTCTTT. Its translation: CASRPTGIPNTEAFF.